Presented here are 26 T cell receptor beta chains from one specimen sequenced in a study of early T cells in non-severe SARS-CoV-2 infection. TCRdb itself ran the 5' RACE reads through MiXCR, one entry per CDR3 protein. Among approximately 79,000 distinct CDR3 sequences listed, less than 15% were seen once. Sequenced input: whole blood. Source of these receptors: an adult who was a healthcare worker with PCR-confirmed SARS-CoV-2 infection or an uninfected control (not recorded which).

This clonotype came up a few times. The rearrangement joins TRBV3-1 to TRBJ1-4; no firm D call. This CDR3 has 15 amino acids. Germline CDR1 LGHDT, CDR2 YNNKEL (reference sequence). V lost 0 bases and J 7 bases, leaving 12 bases between the germline ends. The CDR3 DNA reads as TGTGCCAGCAGCCAAGATCTATACAACGGTGAAAAACTGTTTTTT. Translation: CASSQDLYNGEKLFF.

V usage is TRBV7-2 and J usage is TRBJ2-3; 9 bases fit TRBD2. CDR3 length equals 15 residues. The germline CDR1 and CDR2 sequences are SGHTA and FQGNSA. Unmatched junction bases numbered 4, after V lost 4 bases and J lost 2 bases. CDR3 sequence: CASSSGLAPTDTQYF. In DNA, the CDR3 is TGTGCCAGCAGCTCGGGACTAGCCCCCACAGATACGCAGTATTTT. Full variable domain (missing parts from reference TRBV7-2 and TRBJ2-3): GAGVSQSPSNKVTEKGKDVELRCDPISGHTALYWYRQSLGQGLEFLIYFQGNSAPDKSGLPSDRFSAERTGGSVSTLTIQRTQQEDSAVYLCASSSGLAPTDTQYFGPGTRLTVL.

Remarks on this clonotype: The DNA is omitted, as the CDR3 cannot be located on it reliably, and the CDR3 follows TCRdb's listing. The genes are TRBV19 and TRBJ2-7; the DNA was not used to check the table's D call, TRBD1. Germline V lookup: CDR1 LNHDA, CDR2 SQIVND (reference sequence). The CDR3 extends over 12 residues, inclusive of both ends. The CDR3 sequence: CASSDFGAEQYF.

This clonotype was counted between two and nine times. V gene TRBV10-2 combines with J gene TRBJ2-7; maybe TRBD2 (6 bases). Germline-derived CDR1 and CDR2 are WSHSY and SAAADI. V shed 8 bases and J shed 5 bases, with 13 bases lying between them. The CDR3 sequence is 12 residues long. The CDR3 DNA sequence: TGCGCCAGCGGTGGAGGGAACAACGAGCAGTACTTC. This codes for CASGGGNNEQYF.

This clonotype was found a few times. V usage is TRBV5-1 and J usage is TRBJ1-2, with 7 nucleotides matching TRBD1. V trimming: 0 bases; J trimming: 4 bases; junction bases outside the gene matches: 3. CDR1 is SGHRS, CDR2 YFSETQ, per germline. This CDR3 has 14 residues. The DNA of the CDR3 is TGCGCCAGCAGCTTGGAGGGGGCGACCTATGGCTACACCTTC. Translation gives CASSLEGATYGYTF.

V gene TRBV7-9 combines with J gene TRBJ1-1; 8 bases agree with TRBD1. Per the germline V gene, CDR1 is SEHNR and CDR2 is FQNEAQ (reference sequence). The ends lost 3 bases at V and 3 bases at J; junction bases unmatched: 6. The CDR3 length is 15 residues. CDR3 residues: CASSLATGGDTEAFF. The CDR3, as DNA: TGTGCCAGCAGCTTGGCTACAGGGGGAGACACTGAAGCTTTCTTT.

This clonotype was detected only a few times. The chain employs TRBV28 and TRBJ2-3; no clear D gene. Trimming shortened V by 3 bases and J by 7 bases, and 5 bases separated the two germline ends. There are 11 residues in the CDR3. Germline CDR1 MDHEN, CDR2 SYDVKM. The CDR3 region is CASSFVNTQYF. As DNA, the CDR3 is TGTGCCAGCAGTTTCGTAAATACGCAGTATTTT.

The V gene is TRBV28, the J gene TRBJ1-2; D is uncertain. The germline CDR1 and CDR2 sequences are MDHEN and SYDVKM. The CDR3 is 14 amino acids. V lost 7 bases, J lost 4 bases, and 16 bases lay in between. The CDR3 loop reads CASTTTTTRYGYTF. The CDR3 DNA is TGTGCCAGCACCACAACGACAACCCGCTATGGCTACACCTTC.

The gene calls are TRBV11-2 and TRBJ1-1, with D possibly TRBD1 on 6 matching bases. The germline CDR1 and CDR2 sequences are SGHAT and FQNNGV. Deletions cut 3 bases from V and 3 bases from J, with 23 bases between. The CDR3 extends over 18 amino acids. The CDR3 DNA reads as TGTGCCAGCAGCTTGCCAACCCCCTTACAGGGTTCGTACACTGAAGCTTTCTTT. Translation gives CASSLPTPLQGSYTEAFF. Full variable domain (outside the CDR3, taken from reference TRBV11-2 and TRBJ1-1): EAGVAQSPRYKIIEKRQSVAFWCNPISGHATLYWYQQILGQGPKLLIQFQNNGVVDDSQLPKDRFSAERLKGVDSTLKIQPAKLEDSAVYLCASSLPTPLQGSYTEAFFGQGTRLTVV.

This clonotype was detected ten times or more. The CDR3 sequence: CASSHNAEQFF. The CDR3 DNA is TGTGCCAGCAGCCACAACGCCGAGCAGTTCTTC. The chain recombines TRBV3-1 with TRBJ2-1; D not resolved. Trimming cost V 3 bases and J 10 bases, with 7 bases left between them. This CDR3 comprises 11 residues. Germline assignment: CDR1 LGHDT and CDR2 YNNKEL (reference sequence).

This clonotype was recorded a few times. V gene TRBV29-1 combines with J gene TRBJ1-1, with D unresolved. This CDR3 is built from 13 residues. The germline CDR1 and CDR2 sequences are SQVTM and ANQGSEA. Trimming stripped 6 bases from V and 4 bases from J, with 15 bases between. The CDR3: CSVPSPWSTEAFF. As DNA, the CDR3 is TGCAGCGTCCCCAGTCCGTGGAGCACTGAAGCTTTCTTT.

This clonotype appeared a few times. The chain combines TRBV13 with TRBJ2-2, with TRBD2 as a possible D gene (5 bases). CDR3 length equals 17 residues. V lost 3 bases, J lost 4 bases, and 18 bases lay in between. Germline CDR1 and CDR2: PRHDT and FYEKMQ (reference sequence). The CDR3 DNA reads TGTGCCAGCAGCTTCGGACTCTTTGAATGGAGCACCGGGGAGCTGTTTTTT. Translating gives CASSFGLFEWSTGELFF.

The sample holds many counts of this clonotype. The J gene is TRBJ2-7, the V gene TRBV7-9, with unresolved D. Trimming cost V 4 bases and J 3 bases, with 7 bases left between them. Germline CDR1 and CDR2: SEHNR and FQNEAQ (reference sequence). There are 12 residues in the CDR3. CDR3 bases: TGTGCCAGCAGCTCTACTAACTACGAGCAGTACTTC. This translates into CASSSTNYEQYF.

This clonotype was counted ten times or more. The chain carries TRBV18 and TRBJ2-7; D is uncertain. The CDR3 extends over 13 amino acids. The germline V gene has CDR1 KGHSH and CDR2 LQKENI. V dropped 2 bases and J dropped 0 bases, with 5 bases sitting between them. As DNA, the CDR3 is TGTGCCAGCTCACCATTGAGCTCCTACGAGCAGTACTTC. Its translation: CASSPLSSYEQYF.

At least ten counts were recorded for this clonotype. CDR3 residues: CASSPQIGNQPQHF. Written as DNA, the CDR3 is TGTGCCAGCAGTCCACAGATTGGCAATCAGCCCCAGCATTTT. The V call is TRBV27, the J call TRBJ1-5, with D hard to call. Trimming removed 5 bases at V and 2 bases at J, with 10 bases between. This CDR3 region has 14 residues. Germline-derived CDR1 and CDR2 are MNHEY and SMNVEV (reference sequence).

The gene calls are TRBV27 and TRBJ2-5, with D unresolved. Germline V CDR1 and CDR2: MNHEY, SMNVEV (reference sequence). This CDR3 spans 11 amino acids. V lost 0 bases and J 7 bases, leaving 3 bases between the germline ends. The CDR3 protein is CASSLSGTQYF. DNA of the CDR3: TGTGCCAGCAGTTTATCTGGGACCCAGTACTTC.

There are many counts of this clonotype. The chain uses TRBV7-9 and TRBJ1-2; 7 positions match TRBD1. CDR3 length: 15 amino acids. Germline V gives CDR1 SEHNR, CDR2 FQNEAQ (reference sequence). The V gene end was trimmed by 1 base and the J gene end by 2 bases; junction bases not matched to a gene: 4. The CDR3 is CASSLGGGENYGYTF. The CDR3, as DNA: TGTGCCAGCAGCTTAGGAGGGGGCGAGAACTATGGCTACACCTTC.

This clonotype was seen a handful of times. The chain joins TRBV20-1 to TRBJ2-7; TRBD1 matches 9 bases. The CDR3 loop spans 15 amino acids. V shed 3 bases, J shed 1 base, and the junction held 7 bases outside the gene matches. Germline V lookup: CDR1 DFQATT, CDR2 SNEGSKA (reference sequence). DNA for the CDR3: TGCAGTGCTAGGGCCCGGGACAGGGCATCCTACGAGCAGTACTTC. Protein product: CSARARDRASYEQYF.

Only a few counts were recorded for this clonotype. The V call is TRBV20-1, the J call TRBJ1-4, with D perhaps TRBD1 (5 bases). Trimming took off 4 bases at V and 8 bases at J, with 14 bases between the two ends. The CDR3 has 13 amino acids. From germline, CDR1 is DFQATT and CDR2 SNEGSKA (reference sequence). The CDR3 DNA is TGCAGTGCTACCCCACATTGGGACGAAAAACTGTTTTTT. Translation gives CSATPHWDEKLFF.

This clonotype was recorded a few times. The chain uses TRBV29-1 and TRBJ1-1; no firm D call. The germline CDR1 and CDR2 sequences are SQVTM and ANQGSEA. Trimming took 4 bases from V and 0 from J, leaving 15 bases between them. This CDR3 is built from 15 residues. CDR3 in amino acids: CSVAAPFFMNTEAFF. The CDR3 bases are TGCAGCGTTGCGGCACCGTTCTTTATGAACACTGAAGCTTTCTTT.

The J gene is TRBJ2-7, the V gene TRBV29-1, with unresolved D. Trimming cost V 4 bases and J 3 bases, with 7 bases left between them. The germline V gene encodes CDR1 SQVTM and CDR2 ANQGSEA. The CDR3 is 11 residues long. The CDR3 region has the DNA TGCAGCGTTGTAAGTGGCTACGAGCAGTACTTC. Encoded protein: CSVVSGYEQYF.

The J gene is TRBJ2-7, the V gene TRBV25-1; 10 bases agree with TRBD1. J gave up 3 bases and V 1 base, and 9 bases lay outside the gene matches. CDR3 length: 17 residues. In germline, CDR1 is MGHDK, CDR2 SYGVNS. CDR3 in amino acids: CASSESGHGTGVYEQYF. In DNA form, the CDR3 reads TGTGCCAGCAGTGAATCCGGGCATGGGACAGGGGTCTACGAGCAGTACTTC.

This clonotype was seen a handful of times. The rearrangement joins TRBV10-3 to TRBJ2-1, with D perhaps TRBD2 (6 bases). The CDR3 consists of 17 residues. CDR1 ENHRY and CDR2 SYGVKD come from the germline V gene. Trimming removed 0 bases from V and 0 bases from J, with 12 bases in between. The CDR3 is CAISESQRADSYNEQFF. In nucleotides, the CDR3 is TGTGCCATCAGTGAGTCCCAGCGGGCCGACTCCTACAATGAGCAGTTCTTC.

The chain uses TRBV20-1 and TRBJ2-3; D unclear. Germline loops: CDR1 DFQATT, CDR2 SNEGSKA (reference sequence). This CDR3 spans 11 amino acids. Trimming left V 8 bases short and J 5 bases short, with 11 bases between. CDR3 DNA: TGCAGTACCGACTCTTTAGATACGCAGTATTTT. Translated, it gives CSTDSLDTQYF.

This clonotype has just a few counts. The gene calls are TRBV10-3 and TRBJ2-3; TRBD1 agrees at 8 bases. The CDR3 contains 13 residues. The germline V gene has CDR1 ENHRY and CDR2 SYGVKD. Trimming cost V 9 bases and J 0 bases; bases outside gene matches: 2. CDR3 nucleotide sequence: TGTGCCATGGGACAGGCCAGCACAGATACGCAGTATTTT. Its translation: CAMGQASTDTQYF.

The chain links TRBV24-1 to TRBJ2-2; 8 nucleotides line up with TRBD1. CDR1 KGHDR and CDR2 SFDVKD come from the germline V gene. The CDR3 contains 18 residues. V was clipped by 9 bases and J by 3 bases; unmatched bases: 17. This CDR3 reads CATRAGTGDNRDTGELFF. The CDR3 nucleotides are TGTGCCACCCGCGCCGGGACAGGAGATAACCGAGACACCGGGGAGCTGTTTTTT.